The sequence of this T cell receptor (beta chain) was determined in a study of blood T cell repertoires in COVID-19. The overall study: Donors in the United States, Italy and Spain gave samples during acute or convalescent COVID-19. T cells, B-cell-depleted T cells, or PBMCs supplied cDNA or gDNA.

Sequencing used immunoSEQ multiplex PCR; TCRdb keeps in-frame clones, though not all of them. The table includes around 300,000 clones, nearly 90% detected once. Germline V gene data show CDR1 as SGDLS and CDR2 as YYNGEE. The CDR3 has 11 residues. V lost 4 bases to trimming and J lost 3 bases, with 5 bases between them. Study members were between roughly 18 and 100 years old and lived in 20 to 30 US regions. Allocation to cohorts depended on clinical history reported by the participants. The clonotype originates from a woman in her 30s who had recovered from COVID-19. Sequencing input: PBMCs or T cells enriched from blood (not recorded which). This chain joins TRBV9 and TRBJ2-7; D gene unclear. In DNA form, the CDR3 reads TGTGCCAGCAGCCCTCGCTACGAGCAGTACTTC. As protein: CASSPRYEQYF. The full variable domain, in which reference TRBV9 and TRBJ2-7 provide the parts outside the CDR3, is DSGVTQTPKHLITATGQRVTLRCSPRSGDLSVYWYQQSLDQGLQFLIQYYNGEERAKGNILERFSAQQFPDLHSELNLSSLELGDSALYFCASSPRYEQYFGPGTRLTVT.